These T cell receptor beta chains were read from a single sample in a study of T-cell memory formation after mild COVID-19. TCRdb recomputed calls from the 5' RACE reads with MiXCR, one row per CDR3 protein. The data show some 200,000 distinct CDR3 sequences, around 21% seen once. The sequenced sample consisted of PBMCs or a T cell subset sorted from them (not recorded which). These receptors were taken from an adult woman who had mild COVID-19 (a few samples of this study predate the infection). Cell type and time point are not known. Both conserved end residues are trimmed from each CDR3.

v_gene,j_gene,CDR3aa
TRBV19,TRBJ1-2,ASSMTVFPGPNGYT
TRBV12-3/TRBV12-4,TRBJ2-7,ASSLLDRVIHEQY
TRBV7-9,TRBJ2-2,ASSPRPGELF
TRBV7-6,TRBJ1-1,ASSLELGNTEAF
TRBV23-1,TRBJ2-3,ASTGQGTQY
TRBV29-1,TRBJ1-5,SVRTESNQPQH
TRBV15,TRBJ1-1,ATSGTGTPFVNTEAF
TRBV7-6,TRBJ2-7,ASSLARTGGYEQY
TRBV5-1,TRBJ2-7,ASSLAVPSGSYEQY
TRBV5-1,TRBJ1-4,ASSPPVRNEKLF
TRBV7-9,TRBJ2-1,ASSLDRANEQF
TRBV9,TRBJ2-3,ASSASGGRSLTDTQY
TRBV5-1,TRBJ2-7,ASSPDGDYEQY
TRBV24-1,TRBJ2-2,ATSHLGELF
TRBV24-1,TRBJ2-1,ATSDLATSGMDEQF
TRBV10-3,TRBJ2-5,AIDTLTAGRQETQY
TRBV14,TRBJ2-3,ASSRPRETDTQY
TRBV20-1,TRBJ2-7,SARGWGGDFDLSYEQY
TRBV15,TRBJ2-3,ATSRTSGSPDTQY
TRBV13,TRBJ2-7,ASSLAGTGVYEQY
TRBV4-1,TRBJ2-7,ASSRPGTGENGNEQY
TRBV4-1,TRBJ1-2,ASSQVPGAGSEGYT
TRBV27,TRBJ1-2,ASSLRGRFNYGYT
TRBV6-5,TRBJ1-1,ASSDRAYTEAF
TRBV4-3,TRBJ1-2,ASSGDYGYT
TRBV6-5,TRBJ2-5,ASSPLPLAGGGETQY
TRBV7-9,TRBJ2-7,ASSPPGTGGIDSYEQY
TRBV7-6,TRBJ2-7,ASSSPGLSYEQY
TRBV7-8,TRBJ2-3,ASSLGTTSTDTQY
TRBV5-1,TRBJ2-7,ASSGGTGIDDEQY
TRBV12-3/TRBV12-4,TRBJ2-7,ASSLGEISYEQY
TRBV9,TRBJ1-1,ASSVEGGTGLNTEAF
TRBV7-6,TRBJ2-7,ASRPYSGSMYEQY
TRBV10-3,TRBJ2-5,AISETPGQLQETQY
TRBV7-6,TRBJ1-1,ASSFGGLNTEAF
TRBV29-1,TRBJ2-3,SVEEGGDTQY
TRBV4-2,TRBJ1-2,ASSQDERGYGGYT
TRBV20-1,TRBJ1-1,SAWTANTEAF
TRBV20-1,TRBJ1-1,SAATFNRGTEAF
TRBV12-3/TRBV12-4,TRBJ1-5,ASNSGGTSNQPQH
TRBV2,TRBJ2-7,ASSDLDVSYEQY
TRBV7-8,TRBJ2-7,ASSFGQGGGEQY
TRBV30,TRBJ2-7,AWNPGTGKYEQY
TRBV7-2,TRBJ2-7,ASSHPGLAGGPSYEQY
TRBV6-2/TRBV6-3,TRBJ2-1,ASDLGGGPYNEQF
TRBV7-2,TRBJ2-5,ASSGLNHRETQY
TRBV7-9,TRBJ2-1,ALREQGSDEQF
TRBV12-3/TRBV12-4,TRBJ1-2,ASSLIREEGHSGYT
TRBV7-9,TRBJ2-3,ASSHTTGPTDTQY
TRBV7-9,TRBJ2-3,ASSVGSGEGQY